Sequencing of this TCR beta chain was carried out in a study of shared clonotypes between healthy human individuals. Generated by immunoSEQ multiplex PCR, the TCRdb table keeps only in-frame clones and is missing some. The sample shows 2.3 million or so clones, 90% to 95% of them seen only once. CDR3 length equals 16 residues. CDR1 and CDR2 from the germline V gene are SGHTA and FQGNSA. V was cut by 1 base and J by 1 base, with 14 bases left in between. The sequencing sample was made of naive CD4+ T cells from PBMCs. Subset: CD45RA+ positively selected. The chain links TRBV7-2 to TRBJ2-7; possibly TRBD1 or TRBD2 for D (5 bases each). This clonotype originated in a man younger than 30 in good health. Some clones in this sample may be carry-over from other donors' samples. The DNA for the CDR3 is TGTGCCAGCAGCTTAGTAGCGACAGTACCTTCCTACGAGCAGTACTTC. Translating it yields CASSLVATVPSYEQYF. Using reference TRBV7-2 and TRBJ2-7 for the parts outside the CDR3, the full variable domain is GAGVSQSPSNKVTEKGKDVELRCDPISGHTALYWYRQSLGQGLEFLIYFQGNSAPDKSGLPSDRFSAERTGGSVSTLTIQRTQQEDSAVYLCASSLVATVPSYEQYFGPGTRLTVT.